One and the same sample provided the 30 T cell receptor beta chains below, sequenced in a study of cytomegalovirus exposure and HLA in healthy donors. Amplification used 60 Vbeta primers and 13 Jbeta primers. Produced via immunoSEQ multiplex PCR; TCRdb's table is partial and in-frame only. This table holds 150,000 to 200,000 clones, roughly 88% found once. Sequences were obtained from PBMCs. These receptors originate from a man aged 45-65 years in good health and CMV-seropositive.

The chain is built from TRBV9 and TRBJ1-4; no clear D gene. The germline V gene has CDR1 SGDLS and CDR2 YYNGEE. The V end was cut by 0 bases, the J end by 0 bases, with 9 bases between. The CDR3 runs 16 residues. This CDR3 reads CASSVGPEATNEKLFF. The DNA for the CDR3 is TGTGCCAGCAGCGTAGGTCCAGAAGCAACTAATGAAAAACTGTTTTTT.

In its sample, this clone was seen a few times. J is TRBJ2-1 and V is TRBV10-1, with 10 nucleotides matching TRBD2. V trimming: 0 bases; J trimming: 8 bases; junction bases outside the gene matches: 7. Germline V lookup: CDR1 WNHNN, CDR2 SYGVQD (reference sequence). This CDR3 region has 16 residues. CDR3 nucleotide sequence: TGCGCCAGCAGTGAGTCAGCGGGAGGGCCTTTATATGAGCAGTTCTTC. It codes for CASSESAGGPLYEQFF.

The rearrangement links TRBV19 to TRBJ2-3; tentatively, D is TRBD2 (5 bases). This CDR3 comprises 15 residues. The germline CDR1 and CDR2 sequences are LNHDA and SQIVND (reference sequence). Trimming pared 4 bases from V and 3 bases from J, leaving 14 bases between. CDR3 region: CASSKRTQGTDTQYF. In DNA form, the CDR3 reads TGTGCCAGTAGTAAGCGGACTCAAGGAACAGATACGCAGTATTTT.

This rearrangement joins TRBV19 to TRBJ1-1; TRBD1 is a possible D gene (6 bases). The CDR3 spans 14 residues. Germline CDR1 LNHDA, CDR2 SQIVND (reference sequence). Deletions cut 2 bases from V and 3 bases from J, with 10 bases between. The CDR3 sequence: CASSIRGKDTEAFF. The DNA of the CDR3 is TGTGCCAGTAGTATAAGGGGGAAGGACACTGAAGCTTTCTTT. Drawing the rest from reference TRBV19 and TRBJ1-1, the complete variable domain is DGGITQSPKYLFRKEGQNVTLSCEQNLNHDAMYWYRQDPGQGLRLIYYSQIVNDFQKGDIAEGYSVSREKKESFPLTVTSAQKNPTAFYLCASSIRGKDTEAFFGQGTRLTVV.

The chain recombines TRBV6-5 with TRBJ1-2; 9 bases agree with TRBD1. Germline assignment: CDR1 MNHEY and CDR2 SVGAGI. Trimming took 4 bases from V and 6 from J; bases not matched to a gene: 6. CDR3 length: 14 residues. CDR3 in DNA: TGTGCCAGCAGTTCCGGGACAGGGAATCATGGCTACACCTTC. It encodes CASSSGTGNHGYTF.

This clone was counted a few times. The chain is built from TRBV11-2 and TRBJ2-3, with 9 bases that match TRBD2. V shed 3 bases and J 3 bases; nucleotides not matched to a gene: 10. Germline loops: CDR1 SGHAT, CDR2 FQNNGV. The CDR3 extends over 17 amino acids. The DNA of the CDR3 is TGTGCCAGCAGCTTCGGTCTAGCGGGAAAAGGAACAGATACGCAGTATTTT. Amino acids: CASSFGLAGKGTDTQYF.

The chain has TRBV21-1 and TRBJ1-4. TRBV21-1 constitutes a pseudogene. The CDR3 extends over 16 amino acids. CDR3: CASSKETGSTNEKLFF. In DNA, the CDR3 is TGTGCCAGCAGCAAAGAAACGGGTTCAACTAATGAAAAACTGTTTTTT.

The chain's CDR3 is CASSARDSNLGADTQYF. The CDR3 coding sequence is TGCGCCAGCAGCGCCCGGGACTCCAACCTCGGGGCAGATACGCAGTATTTT. The chain employs TRBV5-1 and TRBJ2-3, with a weak D call TRBD2 (6 bases). Germline loops: CDR1 SGHRS, CDR2 YFSETQ. This CDR3 has 17 amino acids. The V gene lost 4 bases and the J gene lost 4 bases, with 22 bases spanning the gap.

The genes are TRBV18 and TRBJ2-7; TRBD2 might be the D (7 bases). This CDR3 has 13 amino acids. V lost 3 bases and J lost 6, with 12 bases in between. CDR1 and CDR2 (germline): KGHSH, LQKENI. For the CDR3, the DNA is TGTGCCAGCTCACCTGGGGGGGCCCCCGAGCAGTACGTC. Its protein is CASSPGGAPEQYV.

The V and J genes are TRBV7-6 and TRBJ1-1; D is undetermined. This CDR3 is 14 amino acids long. V lost 5 bases to trimming and J lost 1 base, with 11 bases between them. Germline CDR1 and CDR2: SGHVS and FNYEAQ. The CDR3 region has the DNA TGTGCCAGCAGCCCAGGTGCCAGGAACACTGAAGCTTTCTTT. It specifies CASSPGARNTEAFF.

This chain connects TRBV19 to TRBJ2-5; 11 bases agree with TRBD1. Germline V gives CDR1 LNHDA, CDR2 SQIVND (reference sequence). Trimming at V came to 6 bases and at J to 5 bases, leaving 5 bases not matched to a gene. CDR3 length: 14 residues. Here the CDR3 DNA reads TGTGCCAGTAGGGACAGGGGGCGCGGGGAGACCCAGTACTTC. As protein: CASRDRGRGETQYF. The variable domain in full, with the rest retrieved from reference TRBV19 and TRBJ2-5, is DGGITQSPKYLFRKEGQNVTLSCEQNLNHDAMYWYRQDPGQGLRLIYYSQIVNDFQKGDIAEGYSVSREKKESFPLTVTSAQKNPTAFYLCASRDRGRGETQYFGPGTRLLVL.

The chain employs TRBV10-1 and TRBJ2-2, with 8 bases identical to TRBD1. The CDR3 runs to 16 residues. V lost 4 bases and J lost 6; bases outside the gene matches: 10. CDR1 is WNHNN and CDR2 is SYGVQD in the germline V gene (reference sequence). The CDR3 region has the DNA TGCGCCAGCAGTGGGAAGAGGACAGGGTTGGCCGGGGAGCTGTTTTTT. It yields the protein CASSGKRTGLAGELFF.

The V and J genes are TRBV5-1 and TRBJ2-6, with D maybe TRBD1 (6 bases). The germline V gene encodes CDR1 SGHRS and CDR2 YFSETQ. CDR3 size: 15 residues. V was cut by 2 bases and J by 4 bases, with 10 bases left in between. The CDR3 region has the DNA TGCGCCAGCAGCTTTCACGACAGGGGGGCCAACGTCCTGACTTTC. This gives the protein CASSFHDRGANVLTF.

This chain joins TRBV29-1 and TRBJ2-3; tentative D call: TRBD2 (6 bases). The CDR3 covers 11 residues. Trimming removed 4 bases from V and 6 bases from J, with 8 bases in between. Germline V gene sequence: CDR1 SQVTM, CDR2 ANQGSEA. The CDR3 sequence: CSVAGRDTQYF. DNA of the CDR3: TGCAGCGTTGCGGGGAGGGATACGCAGTATTTT.

The rearrangement joins TRBV5-1 to TRBJ2-1, with 8 bases lining up with TRBD1. Trimming cost V 4 bases and J 3 bases; bases outside gene matches: 6. Germline values: CDR1 SGHRS, CDR2 YFSETQ. The CDR3 totals 15 residues. The CDR3 bases are TGCGCCAGCAGCCCAGGGACAGGACTCTACAATGAGCAGTTCTTC. Its protein is CASSPGTGLYNEQFF.

The chain combines TRBV4-1 with TRBJ1-4; TRBD1 matches at 9 bases. Germline V gene sequence: CDR1 MGHRA, CDR2 YSYEKL. The V segment lost 3 bases and the J segment 7 bases; nucleotides outside the gene matches: 9. The CDR3 loop spans 16 amino acids. CDR3: CASSQPYRGQGEKLFF. The CDR3 bases are TGCGCCAGCAGCCAGCCCTACAGGGGGCAAGGTGAAAAACTGTTTTTT.

The chain is built from TRBV5-1 and TRBJ2-7, with 8 bases fitting TRBD1. This CDR3 is built from 12 residues. Germline trimming cut 3 bases from V and 6 bases from J; bases unmatched to any gene: 2. CDR1 and CDR2 from the germline V gene are SGHRS and YFSETQ. The CDR3 DNA reads TGCGCCAGCAGCTCGACAGGGGCCGAGCAGTACTTC. Protein: CASSSTGAEQYF.

V is TRBV29-1 and J is TRBJ1-2; a weak D match, TRBD1 (5 bases). CDR1 is SQVTM, CDR2 ANQGSEA, per germline. The CDR3 totals 12 residues. Trimming removed 4 bases from V and 4 bases from J, with 10 bases in between. The CDR3 loop reads CSVGRGGYGYTF. The DNA for the CDR3 is TGCAGCGTTGGTAGGGGAGGCTATGGCTACACCTTC. The full variable domain, completed using reference TRBV29-1 and TRBJ1-2, is SAVISQKPSRDICQRGTSLTIQCQVDSQVTMMFWYRQQPGQSLTLIATANQGSEATYESGFVIDKFPISRPNLTFSTLTVSNMSPEDSSIYLCSVGRGGYGYTFGSGTRLTVV.

The CDR3 DNA sequence: TGTGCCAGCAGTTCAGGCTCTGGAAACACCATATATTTT. Translating gives CASSSGSGNTIYF. The chain has TRBV6-1 and TRBJ1-3; no clear D gene. This CDR3 contains 13 residues. Germline CDR1 is MNHNS and CDR2 is SASEGT. Between the trimmed V and J ends, which lost 5 bases and 0 bases, there was a span of 5 bases.

The V and J genes are TRBV6-1 and TRBJ2-7; 7 bases match TRBD1. Per germline, CDR1 MNHNS and CDR2 SASEGT. The trim removed 7 bases at V and 4 bases at J, leaving 7 bases unmatched. The CDR3 is made up of 13 amino acids. In nucleotides, the CDR3 is TGTGCCAGCAAGGAAGGGGGCCCGTACGAGCAGTACTTC. It translates to CASKEGGPYEQYF.

The rearrangement links TRBV7-6 to TRBJ2-5; TRBD2 aligns across 7 bases. J was trimmed by 4 bases and V by 7 bases; bases with no gene match: 9. The CDR3 has 14 amino acids. CDR1 and CDR2 (germline): SGHVS, FNYEAQ. As DNA, the CDR3 is TGTGCCAGCACCCTACTTGGGGGGGGAGAGACCCAGTACTTC. It translates to CASTLLGGGETQYF. The variable domain in full, with the rest retrieved from reference TRBV7-6 and TRBJ2-5, is GAGVSQSPRYKVTKRGQDVALRCDPISGHVSLYWYRQALGQGPEFLTYFNYEAQQDKSGLPNDRFSAERPEGSISTLTIQRTEQRDSAMYRCASTLLGGGETQYFGPGTRLLVL.

The gene calls are TRBV5-5 and TRBJ1-3; no clear D. CDR3 size: 14 residues. Trimming stripped 10 bases from V and 0 bases from J, with 14 bases between. Germline values: CDR1 SGHKS, CDR2 YYEKEE (reference sequence). For the CDR3, the DNA is TGTGCCTCGACACTGGTGAACTCTGGAAACACCATATATTTT. This translates into CASTLVNSGNTIYF.

This CDR3 reads CASSPRRLAGTFLSYEQYF. The CDR3 bases are TGCGCCAGCAGTCCCCGGAGACTAGCGGGGACATTCCTCTCCTACGAGCAGTACTTC. This chain connects TRBV10-2 to TRBJ2-5; TRBD2 matches 11 bases. The end of the DNA aligns better with TRBJ2-7, so the J call may be wrong. Germline loops: CDR1 WSHSY, CDR2 SAAADI. This CDR3 has 19 residues.

The chain links TRBV5-6 to TRBJ2-7; the D gene is possibly TRBD2 (5 bases). Trimming took 1 base from V and 5 from J, leaving 16 bases between them. The CDR3 totals 15 residues. Germline CDR1 SGHDT, CDR2 YYEEEE. CDR3 residues: CASSLRFVGVHEQYV. The CDR3 DNA reads as TGTGCCAGCAGCTTGCGTTTCGTGGGAGTCCACGAGCAGTACGTC.

The chain couples TRBV6-1 to TRBJ2-5, with a possible D match to TRBD1 (7 bases). The CDR3 consists of 14 residues. Per germline, CDR1 MNHNS and CDR2 SASEGT. Trimming left V 1 base short and J 5 bases short, with 11 bases between. CDR3 in DNA: TGTGCCAGCAGTGAAGGGAGGGGGCGGGAGACCCAGTACTTC. It yields the protein CASSEGRGRETQYF.

As for this clone: The junction shows a germline mismatch at one end, possibly a read error. This sequence joins TRBV7-9 and TRBJ1-2; no clear D. Germline assignment: CDR1 SEHNR and CDR2 FQNEAQ (reference sequence). The CDR3 totals 13 residues. CDR3 nucleotide sequence: TGTGCCAGCAGCTTCCTCTCCGGGGATTCCCACTCCTTC. The encoded protein is CASSFLSGDSHSF.

This sequence joins TRBV2 and TRBJ1-2; no clear D gene. The germline V gene has CDR1 SNHLY and CDR2 FYNNEI. Between the trimmed V and J ends, which lost 1 base and 4 bases, there was a span of 4 bases. There are 12 residues in the CDR3. CDR3 sequence reads: CASSEDSYGYTF. The CDR3 DNA reads as TGTGCCAGCAGTGAAGACAGCTATGGCTACACCTTC.

The J gene is TRBJ2-3, the V gene TRBV7-9; D ambiguous. Trimming took 8 bases from V and 2 from J, leaving 11 bases between them. The CDR3 sequence is 13 residues long. Per germline, CDR1 SEHNR and CDR2 FQNEAQ (reference sequence). The CDR3: CASAYFLTDTQYF. The CDR3 DNA reads TGTGCCAGCGCGTATTTTCTCACAGATACGCAGTATTTT.

The V gene is TRBV15, the J gene TRBJ1-2, with 7 bases fitting TRBD1. J gave up 4 bases and V 2 bases, and 1 base lay outside the gene matches. CDR3 length: 13 amino acids. Germline V CDR1 and CDR2: LNHNV, YYDKDF (reference sequence). The CDR3 protein is CATSRQGGYGYTF. For the CDR3, the DNA is TGTGCCACCAGCAGACAGGGGGGCTATGGCTACACCTTC. The full variable domain, its missing parts supplied by reference TRBV15 and TRBJ1-2, is DAMVIQNPRYQVTQFGKPVTLSCSQTLNHNVMYWYQQKSSQAPKLLFHYYDKDFNNEADTPDNFQSRRPNTSFCFLDIRSPGLGDTAMYLCATSRQGGYGYTFGSGTRLTVV.

J is TRBJ2-2 and V is TRBV11-3; 10 nucleotides agree with TRBD1. This CDR3 region has 18 residues. Germline values: CDR1 SGHNT, CDR2 YENEEA. Losses at the gene ends were 4 bases for V and 3 bases for J; bases not matched to a gene: 11. Here the CDR3 DNA reads TGTGCCAGCAGCTCTCCTAGGCGGGGACAGGGGTACACCGGGGAGCTGTTTTTT. Protein product: CASSSPRRGQGYTGELFF.